The table lists the clone carrying this T cell receptor beta chain with a few counts. Its cognate antigen is unknown. Trimming took off 5 bases at V and 6 bases at J, with 12 bases between the two ends. Germline CDR1 is MNHNY and CDR2 is SVGAGI (reference sequence). The CDR3 is made up of 13 amino acids. TCRdb analysed the 5' RACE reads with MiXCR anew, one entry per CDR3 protein. This table has around 1.7 million distinct CDR3 sequences, roughly 35% appearing once. This record comes from a study of identical twins. Study observations and caveats: Beta clonotypes that were abundant in cord blood contained fewer insertions, a pattern absent from memory repertoires.

Sequencing was performed on cord blood. The chain employs TRBV6-6 and TRBJ2-3; tentatively, D is TRBD2 (6 bases). This receptor was identified in a newborn girl in good health. CDR3 DNA sequence: TGTGCCAGCAGTCGGGACTCAAGCGATACGCAGTATTTT. Its translation: CASSRDSSDTQYF.